A selection of T cell receptor beta chains follows, all from one sample in a study of glioma-infiltrating T cells after dendritic cell vaccination. Method: immunoSEQ multiplex PCR; TCRdb's copy keeps in-frame clones and lacks some. The sample consists of more than 95,000 clones, 80% of them appearing once. The material sequenced was blood, taken after dendritic cell vaccination. These receptors were obtained from a human donor with glioblastoma. CDR3s include the opening cysteine and the closing phenylalanine or tryptophan. D genes are given only for firm matches. Size is omitted from some rows. Given values are once, few, many or a class for expanded clones.

d_call: TRBD2; v_call: TRBV9; j_call: TRBJ2-2; clone_size: -; cdr3_nt: TGTGCCAGCAGCGTTTACTTCATCGCCGGGACTAGACCCACCGGGGAGCTGTTTTTT; cdr3_aa: CASSVYFIAGTRPTGELFF
d_call: TRBD1; v_call: TRBV7-8; j_call: TRBJ2-4; clone_size: few; cdr3_nt: TGTGCCAGCAGCGCCACAGGGGGGAGAAACATTCAGTACTTC; cdr3_aa: CASSATGGRNIQYF
d_call: -; v_call: TRBV5-1; j_call: TRBJ1-1; clone_size: -; cdr3_nt: TGCGCCAGCAGCTTGGAGGGGCGAACGTACACTGAAGCTTTCTTT; cdr3_aa: CASSLEGRTYTEAFF
d_call: -; v_call: TRBV5-5; j_call: TRBJ1-2; clone_size: few; cdr3_nt: TGTGCCAGCAGCTTGAGCCCACAATTACGACAGGTGTCCTATGGCTACACCTTC; cdr3_aa: CASSLSPQLRQVSYGYTF
d_call: TRBD1; v_call: TRBV7-9; j_call: TRBJ1-2; clone_size: -; cdr3_nt: TGTGCCAGCAGCGTCGGGACAGGGAGGTATGGCTACACCTTC; cdr3_aa: CASSVGTGRYGYTF
d_call: TRBD1; v_call: TRBV7-2; j_call: TRBJ2-7; clone_size: -; cdr3_nt: TGTGCCAGCAGCTTAGTGGACAGGGGGTACGAGCAGTACTTC; cdr3_aa: CASSLVDRGYEQYF
d_call: TRBD1; v_call: TRBV30; j_call: TRBJ1-2; clone_size: -; cdr3_nt: TGTGCCCGACGAAGGACAGGATCTAACTATGGCTACACCTTC; cdr3_aa: CARRRTGSNYGYTF
d_call: TRBD1; v_call: TRBV2; j_call: TRBJ1-6; clone_size: -; cdr3_nt: TGTGCCAGCAGTCTACAGGGGTCCTATAATTCACCCCTCCACTTT; cdr3_aa: CASSLQGSYNSPLHF
d_call: TRBD1; v_call: TRBV12-5; j_call: TRBJ2-1; clone_size: -; cdr3_nt: TGTGCTAGTGCCCGCACAGGGGCAAGCATGCTTGAGCAGTTCTTC; cdr3_aa: CASARTGASMLEQFF
d_call: -; v_call: TRBV19; j_call: TRBJ2-7; clone_size: -; cdr3_nt: TGTGCCAGTAAGGGGGTACATGGCGAGCAGTACTTC; cdr3_aa: CASKGVHGEQYF
d_call: -; v_call: TRBV18; j_call: TRBJ2-7; clone_size: -; cdr3_nt: TGTGCCAGCTCACCACCCCTGAGCATCTCCTACGAGCAGTACTTC; cdr3_aa: CASSPPLSISYEQYF
d_call: -; v_call: TRBV11-2; j_call: TRBJ1-3; clone_size: -; cdr3_nt: TGTGCCAGCAGCTTTCTGCCTCTCACTAACTCTGGAAACACCATATATTTT; cdr3_aa: CASSFLPLTNSGNTIYF
d_call: -; v_call: TRBV5-4; j_call: TRBJ2-5; clone_size: -; cdr3_nt: TGTGCCAGCAGCTCCGGAGGGACAGAGACACAAGAGACCCAGTACTTC; cdr3_aa: CASSSGGTETQETQYF
d_call: TRBD1; v_call: TRBV28; j_call: TRBJ1-2; clone_size: -; cdr3_nt: TGTGCCAGCAGTCTGACAGGGAAAGATGGCTACACCTTC; cdr3_aa: CASSLTGKDGYTF
d_call: -; v_call: TRBV28; j_call: TRBJ1-2; clone_size: -; cdr3_nt: TGTGCCACCGGCTATGGCTACACCTTC; cdr3_aa: CATGYGYTF
d_call: -; v_call: TRBV2; j_call: TRBJ2-7; clone_size: few; cdr3_nt: TGTGCCAGCAGTGATAGAATTTCGCAGTACTTC; cdr3_aa: CASSDRISQYF
d_call: -; v_call: TRBV5-1; j_call: TRBJ1-1; clone_size: -; cdr3_nt: TGCGCCAGCACACAGGACCACCACACTGAAGCTTTCTTT; cdr3_aa: CASTQDHHTEAFF
d_call: -; v_call: TRBV10-3; j_call: TRBJ2-2; clone_size: -; cdr3_nt: TGTGCCATCAGTGCCCGGGTGTTTCCCACCGGGGAGCTGTTTTTT; cdr3_aa: CAISARVFPTGELFF
d_call: -; v_call: TRBV28; j_call: TRBJ2-3; clone_size: -; cdr3_nt: TGTGCCAGCAGTTCGGAGGGGCTCGGCACAGATACGCAGTATTTT; cdr3_aa: CASSSEGLGTDTQYF
d_call: -; v_call: TRBV7-9; j_call: TRBJ2-1; clone_size: -; cdr3_nt: TGTGCCAGCAGCTTAGACAGGAAACGAAACAATGAGCAGTTCTTC; cdr3_aa: CASSLDRKRNNEQFF
d_call: TRBD1; v_call: TRBV28; j_call: TRBJ2-4; clone_size: -; cdr3_nt: TGTGCCAGCAGTTGGGGGACAGGGCAAAACATTCAGTACTTC; cdr3_aa: CASSWGTGQNIQYF
d_call: TRBD2; v_call: TRBV28; j_call: TRBJ2-3; clone_size: -; cdr3_nt: TGTGCCAGCAGTTGGTTTCTAGCGGGAGAATCAGATACGCAGTATTTT; cdr3_aa: CASSWFLAGESDTQYF
d_call: TRBD2; v_call: TRBV2; j_call: TRBJ2-1; clone_size: -; cdr3_nt: TGTGCCAGCACACCCCTGTCTCGGGGGGGCTCCTACAATGAGCAGTTCTTC; cdr3_aa: CASTPLSRGGSYNEQFF
d_call: -; v_call: TRBV28; j_call: TRBJ2-7; clone_size: -; cdr3_nt: TGTGCCAGCAGTCTACCCGGACAGAAGACCTACGAGCAGTACTTC; cdr3_aa: CASSLPGQKTYEQYF
d_call: -; v_call: TRBV5-1; j_call: TRBJ1-1; clone_size: -; cdr3_nt: TGCGCCAGCAGCTTGGTGGGGGGTGGTGGAACTGAAGCTTTCTTT; cdr3_aa: CASSLVGGGGTEAFF
d_call: TRBD2; v_call: TRBV15; j_call: TRBJ2-5; clone_size: -; cdr3_nt: TGTGCCACCAGCCGAAGACTAGCGGGAATAGGCCGGGGAGAGACCCAGTACTTC; cdr3_aa: CATSRRLAGIGRGETQYF
d_call: TRBD2; v_call: TRBV19; j_call: TRBJ2-5; clone_size: -; cdr3_nt: TGTGCCAGTAGTACCGGAGGTAGCGGGAGTGAAGGGACCCAGTACTTC; cdr3_aa: CASSTGGSGSEGTQYF
d_call: -; v_call: TRBV6-5; j_call: TRBJ1-3; clone_size: once; cdr3_nt: TGTGCCAGCAGTAGGGGAATCGGAAACACCATATATTTT; cdr3_aa: CASSRGIGNTIYF
d_call: TRBD1; v_call: TRBV27; j_call: TRBJ2-2; clone_size: -; cdr3_nt: TGTGCCAGCAGTAATTTCCTCCGGGACAGGGGAGGCGTAACCGGGGAGCTGTTTTTT; cdr3_aa: CASSNFLRDRGGVTGELFF
d_call: -; v_call: TRBV11-2; j_call: TRBJ2-1; clone_size: -; cdr3_nt: TGTGCCAGCAGCTTGTCAGCGGTGAGCTCCTACAATGAGCAGTTCTTC; cdr3_aa: CASSLSAVSSYNEQFF
d_call: -; v_call: TRBV21-1; j_call: TRBJ1-2; clone_size: -; cdr3_nt: -; cdr3_aa: CASSTWGQGASSYGYTF
d_call: TRBD1; v_call: TRBV14; j_call: TRBJ1-1; clone_size: -; cdr3_nt: TGTGCCAGCAGCCACAGGGGGTGGGGCACTGAAGCTTTCTTT; cdr3_aa: CASSHRGWGTEAFF
d_call: -; v_call: TRBV6-5; j_call: TRBJ1-4; clone_size: -; cdr3_nt: TGTGCCAGCAGTTACGCGCGGGGAACTAATGAAAAACTGTTTTTT; cdr3_aa: CASSYARGTNEKLFF
d_call: TRBD2; v_call: TRBV2; j_call: TRBJ2-1; clone_size: -; cdr3_nt: TGTGCCAGCAGTGACGGTGGTCCGGGGGGGTTCAATGAGCAGTTCTTC; cdr3_aa: CASSDGGPGGFNEQFF
d_call: -; v_call: TRBV6-1; j_call: TRBJ2-6; clone_size: few; cdr3_nt: TGTGCCAGCAGTGACGACAGCTCTGGGGCCAACGTCCTGACTTTC; cdr3_aa: CASSDDSSGANVLTF
d_call: -; v_call: TRBV5-4; j_call: TRBJ2-1; clone_size: once; cdr3_nt: TGTGCCAGCAGCTTGGGTTTAGGGGAAACCTACAATGAGCAGTTCTTC; cdr3_aa: CASSLGLGETYNEQFF
d_call: -; v_call: TRBV18; j_call: TRBJ2-5; clone_size: -; cdr3_nt: TGTGCCAGCTCCCAGAAAGTTTACCAAGAGACCCAGTACTTC; cdr3_aa: CASSQKVYQETQYF
d_call: TRBD2; v_call: TRBV19; j_call: TRBJ2-7; clone_size: -; cdr3_nt: TGTGCCAGTAGTATAGGGGGTGCTAGCGGGAGTGGCTACGAGCAGTACTTC; cdr3_aa: CASSIGGASGSGYEQYF
d_call: TRBD1; v_call: TRBV9; j_call: TRBJ1-2; clone_size: once; cdr3_nt: TGTGCCAGCACCGTGACAGGGGACTATGGCTACACCTTC; cdr3_aa: CASTVTGDYGYTF
d_call: -; v_call: TRBV6-4; j_call: TRBJ2-7; clone_size: -; cdr3_nt: TGTGCCAGCATTTCGGGAGAGGGGGCTTACGAGCAGTACTTC; cdr3_aa: CASISGEGAYEQYF
d_call: -; v_call: TRBV11-2; j_call: TRBJ1-3; clone_size: -; cdr3_nt: TGTGCCAGCAGCTTAGATCGTGCGTACTCTGGAAACACCATATATTTT; cdr3_aa: CASSLDRAYSGNTIYF
d_call: TRBD2; v_call: TRBV5-1; j_call: TRBJ2-7; clone_size: -; cdr3_nt: TGCGCCAGCAGCTTGAACGCGGGGGAGGCCGAGCAGTACTTC; cdr3_aa: CASSLNAGEAEQYF
d_call: -; v_call: TRBV6-5; j_call: TRBJ1-2; clone_size: once; cdr3_nt: TGTGCCAGCAGTTTAAGGGGAGGCGGCTACACCTTC; cdr3_aa: CASSLRGGGYTF
d_call: TRBD1; v_call: TRBV19; j_call: TRBJ2-1; clone_size: -; cdr3_nt: TGTGCCAGCCGGGACAGGGTGTTGGATGAGCAGTTCTTC; cdr3_aa: CASRDRVLDEQFF
d_call: -; v_call: TRBV11-2; j_call: TRBJ1-6; clone_size: -; cdr3_nt: TGTGCCAGCAGCCTCGTCCAGGGAAGCTCCTATAATTCACCCCTCCACTTT; cdr3_aa: CASSLVQGSSYNSPLHF
d_call: -; v_call: TRBV4-1; j_call: TRBJ1-2; clone_size: -; cdr3_nt: TGCGCCAGCAGCCAACACTCCCGAGGGTGGGGGGTTATGGACTATGGCTACACCTTC; cdr3_aa: CASSQHSRGWGVMDYGYTF
d_call: -; v_call: TRBV14; j_call: TRBJ2-7; clone_size: -; cdr3_nt: TGTGCCAGCAGCCCCCAGGGATACGAGCAGTACTTC; cdr3_aa: CASSPQGYEQYF
d_call: -; v_call: TRBV7-3; j_call: TRBJ2-5; clone_size: -; cdr3_nt: TGTGCCAGCAGCTTAGCAGGTGGGACAAGCACCCAGTACTTC; cdr3_aa: CASSLAGGTSTQYF
d_call: TRBD2; v_call: TRBV2; j_call: TRBJ2-1; clone_size: once; cdr3_nt: TGTGCCAGCAGTGAGAGCGGGAGGGCCGATGAGCAGTTCTTC; cdr3_aa: CASSESGRADEQFF
d_call: -; v_call: TRBV6-5; j_call: TRBJ2-7; clone_size: few; cdr3_nt: TGTGCCAGCAGTGAAGACAGGAGGTCCTACGAGCAGTACTTC; cdr3_aa: CASSEDRRSYEQYF
d_call: -; v_call: TRBV2; j_call: TRBJ1-5; clone_size: -; cdr3_nt: TGTGCCAGCAGCAGTCACGAGGATCAGCCCCAGCATTTT; cdr3_aa: CASSSHEDQPQHF
d_call: -; v_call: TRBV6-1; j_call: TRBJ1-2; clone_size: -; cdr3_nt: TGTGCCAGCAGTGAGGTGGGGGGATCGGACTATGGCTACACCTTC; cdr3_aa: CASSEVGGSDYGYTF
d_call: -; v_call: TRBV5-6; j_call: TRBJ1-2; clone_size: -; cdr3_nt: TGTGCCAGCAGCTTGGGAGGGTTTACTAACTATGGCTACACCTTC; cdr3_aa: CASSLGGFTNYGYTF
d_call: -; v_call: TRBV30; j_call: TRBJ2-7; clone_size: -; cdr3_nt: TGTGCCTGTGACCTAACAGGGAACTCCTACGAGCAGTACTTC; cdr3_aa: CACDLTGNSYEQYF
d_call: -; v_call: TRBV5-1; j_call: TRBJ2-1; clone_size: -; cdr3_nt: TGCGCCAGCAGCCTTCCGACAGGCTCCTACAATGAGCAGTTCTTC; cdr3_aa: CASSLPTGSYNEQFF
d_call: -; v_call: TRBV30; j_call: TRBJ1-1; clone_size: -; cdr3_nt: TGTGCCTGGATGTACGGGAACACTGAAGCTTTCTTT; cdr3_aa: CAWMYGNTEAFF
d_call: -; v_call: TRBV2; j_call: TRBJ2-5; clone_size: -; cdr3_nt: TGTGCCAGCAGAAAAGCGGTGTCCAGCCAAGAGACCCAGTACTTC; cdr3_aa: CASRKAVSSQETQYF
d_call: -; v_call: TRBV7-9; j_call: TRBJ2-3; clone_size: -; cdr3_nt: TGTGCCAGCAGCTCGGAGTGGAAAACAGATACGCAGTATTTT; cdr3_aa: CASSSEWKTDTQYF
d_call: -; v_call: TRBV30; j_call: TRBJ2-3; clone_size: few; cdr3_nt: TGTGCCTGGAGAGGAGAAGATACGCAGTATTTT; cdr3_aa: CAWRGEDTQYF
d_call: TRBD2; v_call: TRBV5-4; j_call: TRBJ2-7; clone_size: -; cdr3_nt: TGTGCCAGCAGCCAAGGACAGGGGCTAGCGGGAGGTCCGTACGAGCAGTACTTC; cdr3_aa: CASSQGQGLAGGPYEQYF